This is a list of T cell receptor beta chains from one sample in a study. TCRdb re-called the 5' RACE reads through MiXCR, storing one row per CDR3 protein. The sample holds about 1,700 distinct CDR3 sequences, more than 6.5% seen once. The material sequenced was central memory T cells from blood PBMCs. These receptors all come from a female donor with HIV. CDR3s include the opening cysteine and the closing phenylalanine or tryptophan. A D gene is named only where the DNA matches it firmly. Only some rows state a clone size, as once, few, many or a class for expanded clones.

D gene: -
J gene: TRBJ1-3
clone size: -
V gene: TRBV7-3
CDR3 protein: CASSEQGNGNTIYF
CDR3 DNA: TGTGCCAGCAGCGAACAGGGTAACGGAAACACCATATATTTT

D gene: -
J gene: TRBJ1-1
clone size: few
V gene: TRBV11-3
CDR3 protein: CASSFGGKNTEAFF
CDR3 DNA: TGTGCCAGCAGCTTCGGGGGGAAGAACACTGAAGCTTTCTTT

D gene: -
J gene: TRBJ1-1
clone size: few
V gene: TRBV30
CDR3 protein: CAWVTVSGTAGRGPEAFF
CDR3 DNA: TGTGCCTGGGTGACAGTGTCCGGGACTGCTGGCCGAGGCCCTGAAGCTTTCTTT

D gene: -
J gene: TRBJ1-5
clone size: few
V gene: TRBV12-3/TRBV12-4
CDR3 protein: CASSLAHGQPQHF
CDR3 DNA: TGTGCCAGCAGTTTAGCGCATGGTCAGCCCCAGCATTTT

D gene: TRBD1
J gene: TRBJ1-3
clone size: -
V gene: TRBV3-1
CDR3 protein: CASSQFTGGTGNTIYF
CDR3 DNA: TGTGCCAGCAGCCAATTCACAGGGGGTACTGGAAACACCATATATTTT

D gene: -
J gene: TRBJ1-1
clone size: large
V gene: TRBV4-3
CDR3 protein: CASSPSRASTEAFF
CDR3 DNA: TGCGCCAGCAGCCCTTCCCGGGCGAGCACTGAAGCTTTCTTT

D gene: -
J gene: TRBJ1-1
clone size: large
V gene: TRBV6-6
CDR3 protein: CASSPTGMNTEAFF
CDR3 DNA: TGTGCCAGCAGCCCGACGGGGATGAACACTGAAGCTTTCTTT

D gene: -
J gene: TRBJ2-6
clone size: -
V gene: TRBV12-3/TRBV12-4
CDR3 protein: CASSPGGVGANVLTF
CDR3 DNA: TGTGCCAGCAGTCCCGGAGGGGTCGGGGCCAACGTCCTGACTTTC

D gene: -
J gene: TRBJ1-2
clone size: few
V gene: TRBV19
CDR3 protein: CASSSGRMSYGYTF
CDR3 DNA: TGTGCCAGTAGTTCGGGACGGATGTCCTATGGCTACACCTTC

D gene: -
J gene: TRBJ1-1
clone size: medium-sized
V gene: TRBV18
CDR3 protein: CASSPPPGTRDTEAFF
CDR3 DNA: TGTGCCAGCTCACCCCCCCCGGGGACCAGGGACACTGAAGCTTTCTTT

D gene: -
J gene: TRBJ1-2
clone size: few
V gene: TRBV10-1
CDR3 protein: CASSDSISGPHIEGYTF
CDR3 DNA: TGCGCCAGCAGTGATTCTATTTCCGGGCCGCATATCGAGGGCTACACCTTC

D gene: -
J gene: TRBJ1-2
clone size: large
V gene: TRBV15
CDR3 protein: CATSSALPFWNGYTF
CDR3 DNA: TGTGCCACCAGCAGTGCTTTGCCTTTTTGGAATGGCTACACCTTC

D gene: -
J gene: TRBJ1-6
clone size: -
V gene: TRBV4-3
CDR3 protein: CASSQGGNQNSPLHF
CDR3 DNA: TGCGCCAGCAGCCAAGGAGGGAATCAAAATTCACCCCTCCACTTT

D gene: TRBD1
J gene: TRBJ1-4
clone size: medium-sized
V gene: TRBV4-3
CDR3 protein: CASSQDVTGDEKLFF
CDR3 DNA: TGCGCCAGCAGCCAAGATGTGACAGGGGATGAAAAACTGTTTTTT

D gene: -
J gene: TRBJ1-1
clone size: -
V gene: TRBV10-3
CDR3 protein: CAISESLGTAEAFF
CDR3 DNA: TGTGCCATCAGTGAGTCCCTCGGGACTGCTGAAGCTTTCTTT

D gene: -
J gene: TRBJ1-2
clone size: large
V gene: TRBV10-3
CDR3 protein: CAISELGREDYGYTF
CDR3 DNA: TGTGCCATCAGTGAGTTGGGGAGGGAAGACTATGGCTACACCTTC

D gene: -
J gene: TRBJ1-1
clone size: -
V gene: TRBV30
CDR3 protein: CAWRQGTLNTEAFF
CDR3 DNA: TGTGCCTGGAGACAGGGCACCCTGAACACTGAAGCTTTCTTT

D gene: -
J gene: TRBJ1-4
clone size: few
V gene: TRBV7-9
CDR3 protein: CASSSRDTITNEKLFF
CDR3 DNA: TGTGCCAGCAGCTCACGGGACACCATAACTAATGAAAAACTGTTTTTT

D gene: -
J gene: TRBJ2-3
clone size: medium-sized
V gene: TRBV10-1
CDR3 protein: CASGGLSTDTQYF
CDR3 DNA: TGCGCCAGCGGTGGGTTATCCACAGATACGCAGTATTTT

D gene: -
J gene: TRBJ1-1
clone size: medium-sized
V gene: TRBV10-1
CDR3 protein: CASSESGGGTEAFF
CDR3 DNA: TGCGCCAGCAGTGAATCGGGGGGCGGCACTGAAGCTTTCTTT